One TCR beta chain is described in this entry. The antigen is unknown. This specimen comes from a study of beta chain features in type 1 diabetes. Study-wide results and caveats: For Type 1 diabetes patients, all four CD4+ subsets carried TCRB CDR3s that were moderately but significantly shorter. A greater similarity of naive, central memory and Treg TCRB repertoires was seen among patients than among healthy donors.

One heparinised blood draw, averaging roughly 110 mL, came from each donor. Sequencing targeted expressed TCRB transcripts, as all isolated RNA had been reverse transcribed. Only in-frame clones appear in the TCRdb table, and some are missing; sequencing was by immunoSEQ multiplex PCR. This sample carries hundreds of thousands of clones, around 16% of them seen once, and the ten largest clones take roughly 0.015%. CDR3 length: 16 amino acids. The V end was cut by 8 bases, the J end by 5 bases, with 24 bases between. Per germline, CDR1 MGHDK and CDR2 SYGVNS. This chain links TRBV25-1 with TRBJ2-5; D perhaps matches TRBD2 (6 bases). What was sequenced was naive CD4+ T cells from blood. The sequence came from a man between 18 and 35 years old with type 1 diabetes. The CDR3 sequence: CASLPPAGDFRETQYF. DNA for the CDR3: TGTGCCAGCCTCCCCCCGGCCGGGGACTTTCGTGAGACCCAGTACTTC.